This TCR beta chain is from a study of shared clonotypes between healthy human individuals. Study as a whole: Each donor's CD4 naive and CD4 memory cells filled three plates apiece, CD8 naive two, and CD8 memory one.

Researchers divided each subset's genomic DNA evenly across several immunoSEQ plates. In the source study's methods: With immunoSEQ giving junction-only sequences and no quality scores, filtering differed. TCRdb keeps only in-frame clones here, not all; method: immunoSEQ multiplex PCR. Clone size and V and J calls were adopted from that table, with D and trimming inferred from the DNA. The table shows around 2,000,000 clones, with roughly 94% occurring only once. This clone was observed a single time. Positive CCR7 selection of CD45RO-negative cells yielded the naive CD8 cells, and terminally differentiated effector memory CD45RA+ cells were excluded. There are 15 residues in the CDR3. The V and J ends lost 2 bases and 7 bases respectively, with 17 bases between them. CDR1 is WSHSY, CDR2 SAAADI, per germline.

The rearrangement joins TRBV10-2 to TRBJ1-2; D might be TRBD1 (6 bases). The sequenced sample consisted of naive CD8+ T cells sorted from blood. The origin of this receptor is a man between 18 and 29 years old in good health. Here the CDR3 DNA reads TGCGCCAGCAGTGAGATAGGGGGATTGGGAGTTGGCTACACCTTC. Translated: CASSEIGGLGVGYTF.